Here is one T cell receptor (beta chain) with its context. Its cognate antigen is unknown. Every CD8+ subset sample held 250,000 to 300,000 flow-sorted cells, done in triplicate. Naive CD8+ T lymphocytes were specified as CD45RO-CCR7+CD27+CD95-. This sample is part of a study of CXCR3-negative and CXCR3-positive naive CD8 T cells. Across the study: Collectively, the libraries yielded some 150 million TRB reads in total, at about 1.5 +/- 0.3 million per library.

The CDR3 loop spans 12 amino acids. In germline, CDR1 is SGHRS, CDR2 YFSETQ. UMI-labeled 5' RACE yielded the TRB cDNA libraries. TCRdb reworked the 5' RACE reads into one entry per CDR3 protein, no DNA. Its listing shows 130,000 to 150,000 distinct CDR3 sequences. The study, taken as a whole, reports: Both naive subsets, CXCR3-negative and CXCR3-positive, displayed similar TRBV-TRBJ usage, unlike memory cells. CXCR3-negative naive cells had less hydrophobic TRB CDR3s than did CXCR3-positive naive cells.

The sequenced sample was naive CXCR3+ CD8+ T cells from blood. Described subset: CD45RO-CCR7+CD27+CD95- naive CD8+ T cells expressing CXCR3 (TNR3+). This clonotype was obtained from a human donor in good health. Some clones in this sample may be carry-over from other donors' samples. V and J are TRBV5-1 and TRBJ2-2; TCRdb reports TRBD1, a call that lacks DNA to check it against. CDR3: CADRDLTGELFF.